One T cell receptor beta chain is described in this entry. Its antigen is currently unknown. cDNA synthesis used the whole RNA isolate, giving expressed TCRB sequences. This table comes from immunoSEQ multiplex PCR, and its TCRdb copy is limited to in-frame clones, with some not included. The sample includes 500,000 to 650,000 clones, over 10% of them seen just once. The data stem from a study of beta chain features in type 1 diabetes. Germline V gene data show CDR1 as SGHTA and CDR2 as FQGTGA. This CDR3 is built from 13 residues. The V end was cut by 5 bases, the J end by 6 bases, with 11 bases between. Broader study findings: All four CD4+ subsets of Type 1 diabetes patients contained TCRB CDR3s that were moderately but significantly shorter.

What was sequenced was naive CD4+ T cells from blood. This TCR came from a man between 25 and 39 years old with type 1 diabetes. The V and J genes are TRBV7-3 and TRBJ2-1; a weak D match, TRBD1 (6 bases). In nucleotides, the CDR3 is TGTGCCAGCAGCACAGGGACGGGCAATGAGCAGTTCTTC. Translated, it gives CASSTGTGNEQFF. Filled out from reference TRBV7-3 and TRBJ2-1, the complete variable domain reads GAGVSQTPSNKVTEKGKYVELRCDPISGHTALYWYRQSLGQGPEFLIYFQGTGAADDSGLPNDRFFAVRPEGSVSTLKIQRTERGDSAVYLCASSTGTGNEQFFGPGTRLTVL.